The clone carrying this T cell receptor beta chain was counted only a few times. These data originate in a study of spatial heterogeneity in lung cancer. Looking at the study overall: Averaged across combinations, each unique TCR and UMI pairing appeared more than ten times in raw reads, which were uncorrected.

As for time point: sample taken at primary tumor resection. No cell sorting; template was whole RNA from tumor, lung tissue or PBMC. TCRdb passed the 5' RACE reads through MiXCR, listing each CDR3 protein once. Of some 87,000 distinct CDR3 sequences in the sample, approximately 8.5% are singletons; the top ten hold 6.9%. Here the sequenced sample was PBMCs, taken at surgery. This sequence was found in a male donor with early-stage non-small cell lung cancer.

The CDR3 loop is CASSVGTLGTPENIQYF. The CDR3 DNA follows: TGTGCCAGCAGCGTAGGGACTCTAGGGACCCCGGAAAACATTCAGTACTTC. The J gene is TRBJ2-4, the V gene TRBV9; D may correspond to TRBD1 or TRBD2 (5 bases each). Germline V gives CDR1 SGDLS, CDR2 YYNGEE. This CDR3 has 17 residues. V was cut by 0 bases and J by 5 bases, with 18 bases left in between.